A selection of T cell receptor beta chains follows, all from one sample in a study of cytomegalovirus exposure and HLA in healthy donors. Data came from immunoSEQ multiplex PCR; TCRdb stores just in-frame clones and leaves some out. The table shows some 170,000 clones, with 70% to 85% occurring only once. Sequencing used PBMCs. The receptor set was obtained from a human donor in good health. Each CDR3 is given with its conserved first and last residue. A D gene is named only where the DNA matches it firmly. Where a row states a size, it is once, few, many or the class of an expanded clone; other rows omit it.

TRBD1,.,TRBJ1-5,TRBV6-1,TGTGCCAGCAGTGAAGGGACAGGGGGCGCTCAGCCCCAGCATTTT,CASSEGTGGAQPQHF
TRBD1,.,TRBJ2-2,TRBV7-3,TGTGCCAGCAGCTTCCTACAGGGGAGCACCGGGGAGCTGTTTTTT,CASSFLQGSTGELFF
.,.,TRBJ1-1,TRBV19,TGTGCCATCCTCAGGGGCGGTGAAGCTTTCTTT,CAILRGGEAFF
.,.,TRBJ2-7,TRBV4-3,TGCGCCAGCAGCCAAGATCGGGCCAGGGGGGCCTACGAGCAGTACTTC,CASSQDRARGAYEQYF
.,.,TRBJ2-7,TRBV25-1,TGTGCCAGCAGTGGGGACACCGTGTTCGAGCAGTACTTC,CASSGDTVFEQYF
TRBD1,.,TRBJ2-1,TRBV6-5,TGTGCCAGCAGCCGGGACAGCTTGCGGGAGCAGTTCTTC,CASSRDSLREQFF
.,.,TRBJ1-2,TRBV5-1,TGCGCCAGCAGCTTAGGGTCCCAGGGGTATAACTATGGCTACACCTTC,CASSLGSQGYNYGYTF
TRBD1,few,TRBJ1-1,TRBV25-1,TGTGCCAGCAGTGACGGGGACAGGGCGCCGATTGAAGCTTTCTTT,CASSDGDRAPIEAFF
TRBD2,once,TRBJ2-3,TRBV7-3,TGTGCCAGCAGCTTTAGCGGGGGTGGCACAGATACGCAGTATTTT,CASSFSGGGTDTQYF
.,.,TRBJ2-7,TRBV7-9,TGTGCCAGCAGCTTAGAGGGGTCCGGACGGCGTAGCTCCTACGAGCAGTACTTC,CASSLEGSGRRSSYEQYF
TRBD1,.,TRBJ1-2,TRBV2,TGTGCCAGCAGTCGACAGGGCGTGGGCTACACCTTC,CASSRQGVGYTF
TRBD2,.,TRBJ2-3,TRBV7-2,TGTGCCAGCAGCTCGCTAGGACTAGCGGGGACTGCTAGCACAGATACGCAGTATTTT,CASSSLGLAGTASTDTQYF
.,.,TRBJ1-5,TRBV9,TGTGCCAGCAGCGTGTTCGGGGGTGCTAAGCCCCAGCATTTT,CASSVFGGAKPQHF
.,.,TRBJ1-2,TRBV27,TGTGCCAGCAGTATAGGGAGAGACCATTCCTCTTCTGGTGGCTACACCTTC,CASSIGRDHSSSGGYTF
.,.,TRBJ1-5,TRBV6-6,TGTGCCAGCAGGGGGGGACTCAATCAGCCCCAGCATTTT,CASRGGLNQPQHF
TRBD2,few,TRBJ2-3,TRBV5-4,TGTGCCAGCAGTCGATCTAGCGGTTACACAGATACGCAGTATTTT,CASSRSSGYTDTQYF
TRBD2,.,TRBJ2-1,TRBV5-4,TGTGCCAGCAGCCTCCGACTAGCGGGGGGGCCCGGTGAGCAGTTCTTC,CASSLRLAGGPGEQFF
.,.,TRBJ1-2,TRBV21-1,TGTGCCAGCAGCAAAACAATTCAGGGGGCCTATGGCTACACCTTC,CASSKTIQGAYGYTF
TRBD1,few,TRBJ2-7,TRBV4-1,TGCGCCAGCAGCCAAACGAAAGGACAGGGGAGGACCTACGAGCAGTACTTC,CASSQTKGQGRTYEQYF
.,.,TRBJ1-5,TRBV29-1,TGCAGCGCTAAGACAGGAGACAATCAGCCCCAGCATTTT,CSAKTGDNQPQHF
TRBD2,.,TRBJ2-7,TRBV2,TGTGCCAGCAGTTCCCCGACTAGCGGGGCCTACGAGCAGTACTTC,CASSSPTSGAYEQYF
TRBD1,.,TRBJ2-3,TRBV11-2,TGTGCCAGCAACAGGGGGTTATACACAGATACGCAGTATTTT,CASNRGLYTDTQYF
.,.,TRBJ1-2,TRBV19,TGTGCCAGTGGGAACCGGGACACCGATTCCTATGGCTACACCTTC,CASGNRDTDSYGYTF
TRBD1,once,TRBJ2-7,TRBV11-2,TGTGCCAGCAGCTTAGACCTGGGACAGGGCTACGAGCAGTACTTC,CASSLDLGQGYEQYF
TRBD1,.,TRBJ2-7,TRBV2,TGTGCCAGCAGTGGGACAGGATCCTGGGAGCAGTACTTC,CASSGTGSWEQYF
.,once,TRBJ1-2,TRBV27,TGTGCCACCAAGCCTACAGAGTTCAACTATGGCTACACCTTC,CATKPTEFNYGYTF
.,once,TRBJ2-5,TRBV6-5,TGTGCCAGCACTAAGGGGCAGGGAATGGTAGAGACCCAGTACTTC,CASTKGQGMVETQYF
.,.,TRBJ2-5,TRBV9,TGTGCCAGCAGCGGAACCAAGGTAGCTGGGGAGACCCAGTACTTC,CASSGTKVAGETQYF
TRBD1,.,TRBJ1-1,TRBV19,TGTGCCAGTAGTGGGGGACAGGGGTACTTGAACACTGAAGCTTTCTTT,CASSGGQGYLNTEAFF
TRBD1,.,TRBJ2-7,TRBV6-5,TGTGCCAGCAGCACGACCTTGGACAGGGGAGACCCGTACTTC,CASSTTLDRGDPYF
.,.,TRBJ2-7,TRBV6-5,TGTGCCAGTAGCAGAGGGTCCCATTTGGCCTACGAGCAGTACTTC,CASSRGSHLAYEQYF
.,few,TRBJ1-1,TRBV7-8,TGTGCCAGCAGCTTAAAAGGGGGGAGGGAGGTAGGCACTGAAGCTTTCTTT,CASSLKGGREVGTEAFF
TRBD2,few,TRBJ2-3,TRBV5-1,TGCGCCAGCAGCTCCCTTGGCGGGGGGGGCACAGATACGCAGTATTTT,CASSSLGGGGTDTQYF
.,.,TRBJ1-5,TRBV10-2,TGCGCCAGCAGTGAGGGGACAAACAACAATCAGCCCCAGCATTTT,CASSEGTNNNQPQHF
.,.,TRBJ2-7,TRBV5-6,TGTGCCAGCAGCGCCGTGGCGGGGGCGAACTACGAGCAGTACTTC,CASSAVAGANYEQYF
TRBD1,.,TRBJ1-6,TRBV7-3,TGTGCCAGCAGCTCCTTGGACAGGTATAATTCACCCCTCCACTTT,CASSSLDRYNSPLHF
.,.,TRBJ1-5,TRBV4-1,TGCGCCAGCAGCCCGAGATCCTACAATCAGCCCCAGCATTTT,CASSPRSYNQPQHF
.,few,TRBJ1-5,TRBV7-3,TGTGCCAGCAGTCAGGGGACCAATCAGCCCCAGCATTTT,CASSQGTNQPQHF
TRBD1,.,TRBJ1-2,TRBV5-4,TGTGCCAGCAGCTTGGGGTTAACAGGACAGGGGTATGGCTACACCTTC,CASSLGLTGQGYGYTF
TRBD2,.,TRBJ2-4,TRBV5-6,TGTGCCAGCAGCTTGTCGGGGGGGATAGCCAAAAACATTCAGTACTTC,CASSLSGGIAKNIQYF
.,few,TRBJ1-3,TRBV19,TGTGCCAGTAGGATGGGGGGTAACACTGGAAACACCATATATTTT,CASRMGGNTGNTIYF
.,.,TRBJ1-5,TRBV5-6,TGTGCCAGCAGCTTGGATAGGGGCAGGGCGATAAGTCAGCCCCAGCATTTT,CASSLDRGRAISQPQHF
TRBD1,many,TRBJ2-2,TRBV6-1,TGTGCCAGCAGTGAAGGGACAGGGGGCGGGGAGCTGTTTTTT,CASSEGTGGGELFF
.,.,TRBJ2-7,TRBV7-9,TGTTCCAGCAGCTACAGTCAATACGAGCAGTACTTC,CSSSYSQYEQYF
TRBD1,.,TRBJ1-2,TRBV27,TGTGCCAGCAGTTTTGGGACAGCCTATGGCTACACCTTC,CASSFGTAYGYTF
.,.,TRBJ1-5,TRBV5-6,TGTGCCAGCAGCCTCTCACTATATAGCAATCAGCCCCAGCATTTT,CASSLSLYSNQPQHF
.,.,TRBJ1-1,TRBV7-9,TGTGCCAGCAGCCCCCGACAGAACACTGAAGCTTTCTTT,CASSPRQNTEAFF
TRBD1,.,TRBJ1-2,TRBV9,TGTGCCAGCAGCCCCTGGGACAGACCGTGGGGCTACACCTTC,CASSPWDRPWGYTF
.,.,TRBJ1-1,TRBV6-5,TGTGCCAGCAGTTACCGGGGGGCCACTGAAGCTTTCTTT,CASSYRGATEAFF
.,.,TRBJ2-7,TRBV4-1,TGCGCCAGCAGCCCAGGGAAAGGATACGAGCAGTACTTC,CASSPGKGYEQYF
TRBD1,.,TRBJ1-2,TRBV5-1,TGCGCCAGCAGCGCACGACAGGGGAGCTACACCTTC,CASSARQGSYTF